One sample yielded the 18 T cell receptor beta chains listed below, sequenced in a study of blood T cell repertoires in COVID-19 (dated by TCRdb to 2020 to 2021). The method behind the library was the immunoSEQ multiplex PCR assay. TCRdb stores this immuneACCESS table with in-frame sequences only. Part of the clones is absent; in the studies checked, under half of the shortfall reflects unresolved V genes, and no reason is known for the rest. This sample holds roughly 240,000 clones; roughly 84% were observed only once. Clones ranked in the top ten supply over 2% of the sample. The sample comprised peripheral blood. The receptor set was obtained from a man aged 40-50 years who had recovered from COVID-19.

The rearrangement links TRBV25-1 to TRBJ1-2; TRBD1 aligns across 8 bases. The V gene end was trimmed by 8 bases and the J gene end by 5 bases; junction bases not matched to a gene: 16. Germline CDR1 reads MGHDK; CDR2 reads SYGVNS. The CDR3 runs to 16 residues. CDR3 nucleotides: TGTGCCAGCGGGGACCCGCAGGGGGCTAACCCTTATGGCTACACCTTC. This encodes CASGDPQGANPYGYTF.

The V call is TRBV27, the J call TRBJ2-2; 7 nucleotides match TRBD1. Trimming removed 6 bases from V and 3 bases from J; junction bases left unmatched: 7. The CDR3 is 15 amino acids. Germline assignment: CDR1 MNHEY and CDR2 SMNVEV (reference sequence). This CDR3 reads CASSPRGRDTGELFF. In DNA form, the CDR3 reads TGTGCCAGCAGCCCCAGGGGGAGAGACACCGGGGAGCTGTTTTTT.

This clone was seen a handful of times. The chain links TRBV7-6 to TRBJ1-2, with TRBD1 matching over 8 bases. With 1 base clipped from V and 8 bases from J, the junction kept 6 bases outside the gene matches. Germline assignment: CDR1 SGHVS and CDR2 FNYEAQ. The CDR3 has 14 residues. The CDR3 loop reads CASSLDRTGKGYTF. CDR3 sequence (DNA): TGTGCCAGCAGCTTAGATCGGACAGGGAAAGGCTACACCTTC.

CDR3 region: CATSDLQVSDLRLLNEQYF. The CDR3 DNA is TGTGCCACCAGTGATTTGCAAGTTTCGGACTTACGCCTACTCAACGAGCAGTACTTC. The chain combines TRBV24-1 with TRBJ2-7, with D perhaps TRBD2 (5 bases). Germline V CDR1 and CDR2: KGHDR, SFDVKD. V lost 0 bases and J lost 5, with 25 bases in between. The CDR3 spans 19 residues.

V and J are TRBV4-3 and TRBJ1-1, with a weak D call TRBD1 (5 bases). Germline CDR1 is LGHNA and CDR2 is YSLEER. V dropped 4 bases and J dropped 7 bases, with 28 bases sitting between them. The CDR3 extends over 18 amino acids. DNA for the CDR3: TGCGCCAGCAGCCTCACCGCCAGGGTTCCGTATACGACACTTGAAGCTTTCTTT. Protein product: CASSLTARVPYTTLEAFF.

V is TRBV27 and J is TRBJ1-5, with D uncertain. Per the germline V gene, CDR1 is MNHEY and CDR2 is SMNVEV (reference sequence). V was trimmed by 4 bases and J by 1 base, leaving 14 bases between them. The CDR3 length is 16 residues. The CDR3 protein is CASSSSGGRSNQPQHF. The CDR3 DNA reads TGTGCCAGCAGTTCCTCCGGCGGGCGGAGCAATCAGCCCCAGCATTTT.

The chain joins TRBV14 to TRBJ2-2, with a possible D match to TRBD2 (6 bases). The CDR3 loop spans 16 amino acids. Deletions cut 1 base from V and 4 bases from J, with 13 bases between. Germline V gene data show CDR1 as SGHDN and CDR2 as FVKESK. The CDR3 is CASSQGLDWGTGELFF. The CDR3, as DNA: TGTGCCAGCAGCCAAGGACTAGATTGGGGCACCGGGGAGCTGTTTTTT.

In nucleotides, the CDR3 is TGTGCCAGCAGCCCCCTGACGGCTAGCGGGGGCAATGAGCAGTTCTTC. It is translated as CASSPLTASGGNEQFF. The chain recombines TRBV3-1 (or the pseudogene TRBV3-2) with TRBJ2-1, with 10 bases identical to TRBD2. V shed 4 bases and J 6 bases; nucleotides not matched to a gene: 9. This CDR3 comprises 16 residues. CDR1 and CDR2 (germline): LGHDT, YNNKEL (reference sequence).

V and J are TRBV18 and TRBJ2-2; D is possibly TRBD1 (5 bases). The germline gives CDR1 KGHSH, CDR2 LQKENI. This CDR3 is built from 14 residues. V was pared by 4 bases and J by 1 base, with 7 bases between. The CDR3 region has the DNA TGTGCCAGCTCACAGGGGTTGAACACCGGGGAGCTGTTTTTT. Encoded protein: CASSQGLNTGELFF. Full variable domain (outside the CDR3, taken from reference TRBV18 and TRBJ2-2): NAGVMQNPRHLVRRRGQEARLRCSPMKGHSHVYWYRQLPEEGLKFMVYLQKENIIDESGMPKERFSAEFPKEGPSILRIQQVVRGDSAAYFCASSQGLNTGELFFGEGSRLTVL.

The chain is built from TRBV27 and TRBJ1-4; the D gene is possibly TRBD1 (5 bases). Germline V gene lookup returns CDR1 MNHEY and CDR2 SMNVEV (reference sequence). CDR3 size: 14 residues. The ends were cut back, 3 bases at V and 7 bases at J, with 12 bases in the middle. The DNA for the CDR3 is TGTGCCAGCAGTTTGGCAGGGTCGACTGAAAAACTGTTTTTT. Encoded protein: CASSLAGSTEKLFF.

The chain couples TRBV27 to TRBJ2-7; 9 nucleotides align to TRBD1. Trimming cost V 3 bases and J 6 bases; bases outside gene matches: 6. The CDR3 is made up of 14 amino acids. Germline CDR1 MNHEY, CDR2 SMNVEV (reference sequence). The CDR3 loop reads CASSFGDRGGEQYF. Written as DNA, the CDR3 is TGTGCCAGCAGTTTTGGCGACAGGGGGGGCGAGCAGTACTTC.

The V call is TRBV4-1, the J call TRBJ1-3, with a weak D call TRBD1 (5 bases). Germline V gene sequence: CDR1 MGHRA, CDR2 YSYEKL. The ends were cut back, 3 bases at V and 2 bases at J, with 11 bases in the middle. The CDR3 contains 15 residues. The CDR3 sequence: CASSQVPGPGNTIYF. The CDR3 coding sequence is TGCGCCAGCAGCCAGGTTCCAGGGCCTGGAAACACCATATATTTT.

The chain employs TRBV9 and TRBJ2-1, with D perhaps matching TRBD2 (5 bases). V dropped 4 bases and J dropped 6 bases, with 20 bases sitting between them. Germline-derived CDR1 and CDR2 are SGDLS and YYNGEE. CDR3 length equals 16 residues. The CDR3 is CASSTRLTDGTNEQFF. The CDR3 nucleotides are TGTGCCAGCAGCACTCGACTAACCGACGGTACCAATGAGCAGTTCTTC.

With respect to this clone: Other DNA sequences in this sample translate to the same CDR3. The chain uses TRBV9 and TRBJ2-5, with D maybe TRBD2 (5 bases). This CDR3 spans 14 amino acids. Germline-derived CDR1 and CDR2 are SGDLS and YYNGEE. With 0 bases removed from V and 4 bases from J, the gap between germline ends came to 10 bases. CDR3 DNA: TGTGCCAGCAGCGTAGCTACTAGAGGAGAGACCCAGTACTTC. Protein sequence: CASSVATRGETQYF.

This clone was recorded only once. The V and J genes are TRBV21-1 and TRBJ1-1. TRBV21-1 has pseudogene status. The CDR3 is 17 residues long. The CDR3 loop is CASSKNLVSPLNTEAFF. The CDR3 nucleotides are TGTGCCAGCAGCAAAAACCTTGTGAGCCCGCTGAACACTGAAGCTTTCTTT.

The chain uses TRBV7-2 and TRBJ2-1; D unresolved. CDR1 is SGHTA, CDR2 FQGNSA, per germline. CDR3 length: 15 amino acids. Trimming shortened V by 5 bases and J by 0 bases, and 11 bases separated the two germline ends. CDR3 nucleotide sequence: TGTGCCAGCAGCACCCCCAGGTCCTCCTACAATGAGCAGTTCTTC. It codes for CASSTPRSSYNEQFF.

This rearrangement joins TRBV2 to TRBJ2-7; maybe TRBD2 (6 bases). The V and J ends lost 7 bases and 1 base respectively, with 14 bases between them. Germline values: CDR1 SNHLY, CDR2 FYNNEI. The CDR3 covers 14 residues. The CDR3 reads CASKVPGESYEQYF. DNA of the CDR3: TGTGCCAGCAAAGTTCCGGGAGAGTCCTACGAGCAGTACTTC.

The V gene is TRBV3-1 (or the pseudogene TRBV3-2), the J gene TRBJ1-5; D call uncertain. This CDR3 contains 15 residues. Germline CDR1 LGHDT, CDR2 YNNKEL (reference sequence). Trimming removed 0 bases from V and 5 bases from J, with 11 bases in between. The CDR3 region has the DNA TGTGCCAGCAGCCAAGATGGTGGAGTCCATCAGCCCCAGCATTTT. This gives the protein CASSQDGGVHQPQHF.